A selection of T cell receptor beta chains follows, all from one sample in a study of T cell changes during pregnancy in multiple sclerosis. Some clones are missing from TCRdb's copy, which holds only in-frame ones; the method was immunoSEQ multiplex PCR. The sample lists tens of thousands of clones, around 90% occurring once. The specimen comprised peripheral blood, sampled in the first trimester of pregnancy. These receptors were collected from a female donor with multiple sclerosis, enrolled in a pregnancy study. The CDR3 runs from the conserved cysteine through the conserved F or W. A D gene is named only where the DNA matches it firmly. Clone size is shown for a subset of rows, as once, few, many or a class of expanded clone.

J: TRBJ2-3; D: NA; V: TRBV5-6; size: NA; CDR3: CASSPEAVTDTQYF; DNA: TGTGCCAGCAGCCCCGAAGCGGTCACAGATACGCAGTATTTT
J: TRBJ2-5; D: TRBD1; V: TRBV12-5; size: NA; CDR3: CASDDWDRGETQYF; DNA: TGTGCTAGTGATGACTGGGACAGAGGAGAGACCCAGTACTTC
J: TRBJ1-4; D: NA; V: TRBV4-3; size: NA; CDR3: CASSQEGQGNEKLFF; DNA: TGCGCCAGCAGCCAAGAAGGTCAGGGAAATGAAAAACTGTTTTTT
J: TRBJ2-3; D: NA; V: TRBV5-1; size: NA; CDR3: CASSVQQGVGADTQYF; DNA: TGCGCCAGCAGCGTACAACAGGGTGTAGGGGCAGATACGCAGTATTTT
J: TRBJ2-3; D: TRBD2; V: TRBV29-1; size: NA; CDR3: CSVPGTSGSVADTQYF; DNA: TGCAGCGTGCCCGGGACTAGCGGGAGCGTGGCAGATACGCAGTATTTT
J: TRBJ1-1; D: NA; V: TRBV4-1; size: NA; CDR3: CASSQDSTSLAEAFF; DNA: TGCGCCAGCAGCCAAGATTCGACCAGCCTAGCTGAAGCTTTCTTT
J: TRBJ1-2; D: NA; V: TRBV18; size: NA; CDR3: CASSPDGVYGYTF; DNA: TGTGCCAGCTCACCCGACGGGGTCTATGGCTACACCTTC
J: TRBJ2-7; D: NA; V: TRBV10-3; size: NA; CDR3: CAISETSIDEQYF; DNA: TGTGCCATCAGTGAAACTAGCATCGACGAGCAGTACTTC
J: TRBJ1-1; D: TRBD1; V: TRBV7-9; size: once; CDR3: CASSLGGTGGRVAFF; DNA: TGTGCCAGCAGCTTAGGGGGCACAGGGGGAAGGGTAGCTTTCTTT
J: TRBJ1-5; D: NA; V: TRBV7-2; size: NA; CDR3: CASSLDSQDNQPQHF; DNA: TGTGCCAGCAGCTTAGACAGTCAGGATAATCAGCCCCAGCATTTT
J: TRBJ2-3; D: TRBD1; V: TRBV7-2; size: NA; CDR3: CASSQDRAADTQYF; DNA: TGTGCCAGCAGCCAGGACAGGGCCGCAGATACGCAGTATTTT
J: TRBJ2-5; D: TRBD2; V: TRBV11-2; size: NA; CDR3: CASSLGREVQETQYF; DNA: TGTGCCAGCAGCTTGGGGCGGGAGGTTCAGGAGACCCAGTACTTC
J: TRBJ2-7; D: TRBD1; V: TRBV28; size: NA; CDR3: CASSSVTGAEQYF; DNA: TGTGCCAGCAGTTCGGTGACAGGGGCTGAGCAGTACTTC
J: TRBJ2-2; D: NA; V: TRBV11-2; size: NA; CDR3: CASSLPTRWNTGELFF; DNA: TGTGCCAGCAGCTTACCGACTAGGTGGAACACCGGGGAGCTGTTTTTT
J: TRBJ2-7; D: NA; V: TRBV5-4; size: NA; CDR3: CASSWQVGATLEQYF; DNA: TGTGCCAGCAGCTGGCAAGTAGGGGCAACCTTGGAGCAGTACTTC
J: TRBJ2-3; D: NA; V: TRBV4-1; size: NA; CDR3: CASSQVLLTDTQYF; DNA: TGCGCCAGCAGCCAAGTTCTCCTCACAGATACGCAGTATTTT
J: TRBJ2-6; D: TRBD1; V: TRBV18; size: NA; CDR3: CASSSGTGNSGANVLTF; DNA: TGTGCCAGCTCATCAGGGACAGGAAACTCTGGGGCCAACGTCCTGACTTTC
J: TRBJ1-2; D: TRBD1; V: TRBV5-1; size: few; CDR3: CASSRTGVDGYTF; DNA: TGCGCCAGCAGCCGGACAGGAGTAGATGGCTACACCTTC
J: TRBJ2-3; D: NA; V: TRBV10-1; size: once; CDR3: CASPGTPSTDTQYF; DNA: TGCGCCAGCCCAGGGACTCCTAGCACAGATACGCAGTATTTT
J: TRBJ1-2; D: NA; V: TRBV27; size: NA; CDR3: CASSWRGNYGYTF; DNA: TGTGCCAGCAGTTGGAGGGGTAACTATGGCTACACCTTC
J: TRBJ2-5; D: NA; V: TRBV30; size: NA; CDR3: CAWTKAGETQYF; DNA: TGTGCCTGGACTAAGGCCGGGGAGACCCAGTACTTC
J: TRBJ2-7; D: NA; V: TRBV14; size: few; CDR3: CASSQGGRSYYEQYF; DNA: TGTGCCAGCAGCCAAGGGGGGCGGAGTTACTACGAGCAGTACTTC
J: TRBJ2-1; D: TRBD2; V: TRBV5-6; size: NA; CDR3: CASSLLAGIFNEQFF; DNA: TGTGCCAGCAGCTTGCTAGCGGGAATTTTCAATGAGCAGTTCTTC
J: TRBJ1-5; D: NA; V: TRBV2; size: NA; CDR3: CASNGQIGQPQHF; DNA: TGTGCCAGCAATGGACAGATTGGCCAGCCCCAGCATTTT
J: TRBJ1-2; D: NA; V: TRBV30; size: NA; CDR3: CAWSFYYGYTF; DNA: TGTGCCTGGAGTTTCTACTATGGCTACACCTTC
J: TRBJ2-2; D: NA; V: TRBV10-3; size: NA; CDR3: CAISPAGTGELFF; DNA: TGTGCCATCAGTCCGGCAGGGACCGGGGAGCTGTTTTTT
J: TRBJ1-5; D: TRBD1; V: TRBV7-9; size: NA; CDR3: CASSDRGGEPQHF; DNA: TGTGCCAGCAGCGACAGGGGCGGTGAGCCCCAGCATTTT
J: TRBJ2-2; D: TRBD2; V: TRBV5-4; size: NA; CDR3: CASREASGTIGELFF; DNA: TGTGCCAGCAGGGAGGCTAGCGGGACAATCGGGGAGCTGTTTTTT
J: TRBJ2-1; D: NA; V: TRBV4-1; size: NA; CDR3: CASSQVLQGVGRVEQFF; DNA: TGCGCCAGCAGCCAAGTATTGCAGGGGGTCGGGAGGGTTGAGCAGTTCTTC
J: TRBJ2-2; D: TRBD1; V: TRBV2; size: NA; CDR3: CASRLRTGNTGELFF; DNA: TGTGCCAGCAGACTAAGGACAGGGAACACCGGGGAGCTGTTTTTT
J: TRBJ2-5; D: NA; V: TRBV27; size: NA; CDR3: CASTQNGGSQETQYF; DNA: TGTGCCAGCACTCAAAACGGAGGCAGCCAAGAGACCCAGTACTTC
J: TRBJ2-1; D: NA; V: TRBV28; size: NA; CDR3: CASEAGLNEQFF; DNA: TGTGCCAGCGAGGCGGGTCTTAATGAGCAGTTCTTC
J: TRBJ1-2; D: NA; V: TRBV10-3; size: NA; CDR3: CAISDSSAGFYGYTF; DNA: TGTGCCATCAGTGATTCGAGCGCAGGGTTTTATGGCTACACCTTC
J: TRBJ1-5; D: NA; V: TRBV13; size: NA; CDR3: CASSLKGDNQPQHF; DNA: TGTGCCAGCAGCTTAAAGGGGGACAATCAGCCCCAGCATTTT
J: TRBJ2-7; D: NA; V: TRBV10-3; size: many; CDR3: CASGGASYEQYF; DNA: TGTGCCAGCGGTGGGGCCTCCTACGAGCAGTACTTC
J: TRBJ2-1; D: NA; V: TRBV6-4; size: NA; CDR3: CASSDRENNEQFF; DNA: TGTGCCAGCAGCGACCGGGAGAACAATGAGCAGTTCTTC
J: TRBJ2-1; D: TRBD2; V: TRBV19; size: NA; CDR3: CASSKLAGGEQFF; DNA: TGTGCCAGTAGTAAACTAGCGGGAGGGGAGCAGTTCTTC
J: TRBJ1-5; D: TRBD1; V: TRBV5-6; size: few; CDR3: CASSGGTAISNQPQHF; DNA: TGTGCCAGCAGCGGCGGGACAGCAATTAGCAATCAGCCCCAGCATTTT
J: TRBJ1-2; D: TRBD1; V: TRBV6-1; size: NA; CDR3: CASSDLNRGLSSGYTF; DNA: TGTGCCAGCAGTGACCTAAACAGGGGGCTATCTAGTGGCTACACCTTC
J: TRBJ2-3; D: NA; V: TRBV5-6; size: NA; CDR3: CASSSRGTDTQYF; DNA: TGTGCCAGCAGCTCCCGGGGCACAGATACGCAGTATTTT
J: TRBJ2-5; D: TRBD2; V: TRBV14; size: NA; CDR3: CASSQFSGKGWETQYF; DNA: TGTGCCAGCAGCCAATTTAGCGGGAAGGGATGGGAGACCCAGTACTTC
J: TRBJ1-2; D: NA; V: TRBV2; size: NA; CDR3: CASSVQWYYGYTF; DNA: TGTGCCAGCAGCGTACAATGGTACTATGGCTACACCTTC
J: TRBJ2-5; D: TRBD2; V: TRBV11-2; size: few; CDR3: CASSLLISGMETQYF; DNA: TGTGCCAGCAGCTTATTGATTAGCGGGATGGAGACCCAGTACTTC
J: TRBJ2-7; D: TRBD1; V: TRBV11-2; size: once; CDR3: CASSLVPSPGTGSYEQYF; DNA: TGTGCCAGCAGCTTAGTTCCTTCTCCCGGGACAGGGTCCTACGAGCAGTACTTC
J: TRBJ2-1; D: TRBD1; V: TRBV6-5; size: NA; CDR3: CASSQTGAGEQFF; DNA: TGTGCCAGCAGTCAGACAGGGGCTGGTGAGCAGTTCTTC
J: TRBJ2-3; D: TRBD2; V: TRBV4-1; size: few; CDR3: CASSQGEREGADTQYF; DNA: TGCGCCAGCAGCCAAGGGGAGCGGGAGGGCGCAGATACGCAGTATTTT
J: TRBJ1-2; D: NA; V: TRBV5-1; size: NA; CDR3: CASSLGESYGYTF; DNA: TGCGCCAGCAGCCTCGGTGAGAGCTATGGCTACACCTTC
J: TRBJ2-7; D: TRBD1; V: TRBV5-4; size: NA; CDR3: CASSAGTGGSYEQYF; DNA: TGTGCCAGCAGCGCGGGGACAGGGGGGTCCTACGAGCAGTACTTC